This T cell receptor (beta chain) was captured in a study of identifying expanded T cells in peripheral blood. In the case of this clone: Its antigen is unknown.

The data were produced by immunoSEQ multiplex PCR, yet TCRdb's version contains in-frame clones alone and is incomplete. Counted here are around 60,000 clones, over 80% occurring once; the ten biggest clones make up about 20%. Whole-study results and caveats: Variance in clone template counts between roughly two-week samples significantly increased with total template count across all healthy donors. Technical replicates showed roughly 1.2 changed clones; roughly two weeks roughly 15; four weeks 19.

This CDR3 comprises 16 residues. V lost 5 bases and J lost 0, with 16 bases in between. Germline V gene sequence: CDR1 LNHDA, CDR2 SQIVND (reference sequence). Sequencing used blood. This receptor was identified in a person aged 18 to 75 in good health. V usage is TRBV19 and J usage is TRBJ1-1; D might be TRBD1 (5 bases). DNA for the CDR3: TGTGCCAGTAGTGACAGTAGGCGATCGCTGAACACTGAAGCTTTCTTT. Protein: CASSDSRRSLNTEAFF. Drawing the rest from reference TRBV19 and TRBJ1-1, the complete variable domain is DGGITQSPKYLFRKEGQNVTLSCEQNLNHDAMYWYRQDPGQGLRLIYYSQIVNDFQKGDIAEGYSVSREKKESFPLTVTSAQKNPTAFYLCASSDSRRSLNTEAFFGQGTRLTVV.